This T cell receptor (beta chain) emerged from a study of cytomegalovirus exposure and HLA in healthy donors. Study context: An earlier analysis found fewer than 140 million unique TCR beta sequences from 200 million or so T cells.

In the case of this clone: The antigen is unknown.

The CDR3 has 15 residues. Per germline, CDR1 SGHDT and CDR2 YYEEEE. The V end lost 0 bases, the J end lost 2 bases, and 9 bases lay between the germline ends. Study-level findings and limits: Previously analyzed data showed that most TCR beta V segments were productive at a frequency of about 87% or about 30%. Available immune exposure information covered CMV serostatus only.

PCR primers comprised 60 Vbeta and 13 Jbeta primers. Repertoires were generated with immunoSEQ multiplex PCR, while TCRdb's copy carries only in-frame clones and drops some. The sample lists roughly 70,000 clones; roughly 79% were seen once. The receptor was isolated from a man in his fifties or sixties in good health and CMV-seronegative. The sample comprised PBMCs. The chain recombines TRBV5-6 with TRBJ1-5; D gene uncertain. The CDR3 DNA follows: TGTGCCAGCAGCTTGGGGGCTCTCGGCAATCAGCCCCAGCATTTT. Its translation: CASSLGALGNQPQHF.